These T cell receptor beta chains were read from a single sample in a study of cytomegalovirus exposure and HLA in healthy donors. The protocol was immunoSEQ multiplex PCR, while the TCRdb copy is restricted to in-frame clones and leaves out a portion. The data show some 120,000 clones, roughly 90% seen once. The sequenced sample consisted of PBMCs. The receptor set was obtained from a man between 25 and 39 years old in good health and CMV-seronegative. Each CDR3 is given with its conserved first and last residue. A D gene is named only where the DNA matches it firmly. Some rows mark clone size as missing; the rest say once, few, many or name a class of expanded clone.

few	TRBD2	TRBV7-2	TRBJ2-3	TGTGCCAGCAGCTTCACTAGCGGGACTGCAGATACGCAGTATTTT	CASSFTSGTADTQYF
.	.	TRBV7-9	TRBJ1-5	TGTGCCAGCAGCTCCACACGTAGCAATCAGCCCCAGCATTTT	CASSSTRSNQPQHF
.	.	TRBV7-2	TRBJ2-2	TGTGCCAGCAGCCTCTTACTCGGGGAGCTGTTTTTT	CASSLLLGELFF
.	.	TRBV5-4	TRBJ2-3	TGTGCCAGCAGCTACGGTAGCGTCGGCACAGATACGCAGTATTTT	CASSYGSVGTDTQYF
once	TRBD1	TRBV7-3	TRBJ2-7	TGTGCCAGCAGTCCCAGGACAGGGGAGTACGAGCAGTACTTC	CASSPRTGEYEQYF
.	TRBD1	TRBV5-1	TRBJ2-7	TGCGCCAGCAGCTGGCCGCAGGGGGTTTCCTCCTACGAGCAGTACTTC	CASSWPQGVSSYEQYF
.	.	TRBV7-2	TRBJ2-5	TGTGCCAGCAGCCGAGACAGTGGGCAAGAGACCCAGTACTTC	CASSRDSGQETQYF
.	.	TRBV7-9	TRBJ1-3	TGTGCCAGCAGCCAGACAGTCCGTGGAGACACCATATATTTT	CASSQTVRGDTIYF
.	.	TRBV6-4	TRBJ2-3	TGTGCCAGCAGTGAAAAGGACTCCTCCCCAGATACGCAGTATTTT	CASSEKDSSPDTQYF
.	TRBD2	TRBV9	TRBJ2-3	TGTGCCAGCAGCTTTAGCGGGAGGGGGACAGATACGCAGTATTTT	CASSFSGRGTDTQYF
.	.	TRBV9	TRBJ2-3	TGTGCCAGCAGCGTGCAGACAGTCACAGATACGCAGTATTTT	CASSVQTVTDTQYF
.	TRBD1	TRBV2	TRBJ2-1	TGTGCCAGCAATCCGGACAGGGATGGTTACAATGAGCAGTTCTTC	CASNPDRDGYNEQFF
.	TRBD2	TRBV5-1	TRBJ2-1	TGCGCCAGCAGCGCAACTAGCGGGGAAGGCAATGAGCAGTTCTTC	CASSATSGEGNEQFF
.	TRBD2	TRBV5-1	TRBJ2-3	TGCGCCAGCAGTATCCGGGGGGAAGGAACAGATACGCAGTATTTT	CASSIRGEGTDTQYF
.	TRBD1	TRBV11-3	TRBJ2-7	TGTGCCAGCAGCTCCGGACAGGGAAGTTTCTACGAGCAGTACTTC	CASSSGQGSFYEQYF
.	TRBD2	TRBV7-7	TRBJ2-3	TGTGCCAGCAGCTTACGTCTAGCGGGAGGGCTCGGCACAGATACGCAGTATTTT	CASSLRLAGGLGTDTQYF
.	TRBD1	TRBV6-1	TRBJ1-6	TGTGCCAGCAGCGGTGGGGGACAGGGTCGGTCACCCCTCCACTTT	CASSGGGQGRSPLHF
.	.	TRBV7-2	TRBJ1-2	TGTGCCAGCAGCTTATCGGGGGGCTCCTATGGCTACACCTTC	CASSLSGGSYGYTF
.	TRBD2	TRBV7-9	TRBJ2-1	TGTGCCAGCAGAGCGGGCGGGAGAGGGAATGAGCAGTTCTTC	CASRAGGRGNEQFF
.	TRBD1	TRBV6-5	TRBJ2-7	TGTGCCAGCTCACAAGGGACAGGGTTCTACGAGCAGTACTTC	CASSQGTGFYEQYF
.	TRBD1	TRBV18	TRBJ2-7	TGTGCCAGCTCACCCACACTGAGGACAGGGGGCTCCTACGAGCAGTACTTC	CASSPTLRTGGSYEQYF
.	TRBD1	TRBV6-5	TRBJ1-4	TGTGCCAGCAGTTACTCTGGCGGGACAGGGAATGAAAAACTGTTTTTT	CASSYSGGTGNEKLFF
.	.	TRBV12-5	TRBJ2-5	TGTGCTAGTGGTTTGGTCTCCGGAGGGCCCCAGTACTTC	CASGLVSGGPQYF
.	.	TRBV4-1	TRBJ2-1	TGCGCCAGCAGCCAAGAACCCAGGGATTACAATGAGCAGTTCTTC	CASSQEPRDYNEQFF
.	TRBD1	TRBV7-2	TRBJ1-2	TGTGCCAGCAGCAGGGACAGGGGACGGACCTACACCTTC	CASSRDRGRTYTF
.	.	TRBV4-1	TRBJ2-7	TGCGCCAGCAGCCAAGGGAGCCAGGGGGGTAACTACGAGCAGTACTTC	CASSQGSQGGNYEQYF
once	.	TRBV7-2	TRBJ2-7	TGTGCCAGCAGCCCCGGACTAAAAACCTACGAGCAGTACTTC	CASSPGLKTYEQYF
.	TRBD2	TRBV6-7	TRBJ2-7	TGTGCCAGCAGTTCCGATGAGAACTACGGGAGGTCCTACGAGCAGTACTTC	CASSSDENYGRSYEQYF
once	.	TRBV7-9	TRBJ1-2	TGTGCCAGCAGCTTAGGATCCGGGAACTATGGCTACACCTTC	CASSLGSGNYGYTF
.	.	TRBV29-1	TRBJ2-6	TGCAGCGTAACCAGCTCTGGGGCCAACGTCCTGACTTTC	CSVTSSGANVLTF
once	.	TRBV12-5	TRBJ2-7	TGTGCTAGTGGTTTGATTAATGCGGGCTACGAGCAGTACTTC	CASGLINAGYEQYF
.	.	TRBV7-9	TRBJ1-1	TGTGCCAGCAGCCCTTACTACCGGGGAATGAACACTGAAGCTTTCTTT	CASSPYYRGMNTEAFF
.	.	TRBV5-1	TRBJ2-2	TGCGCCAGCAGCTTCGGCGGGGAATTAACCGGGGAGCTGTTTTTT	CASSFGGELTGELFF
.	TRBD2	TRBV19	TRBJ2-1	TGTGCCAGTGGAAGACTAGCGGCCTACAATGAGCAGTTCTTC	CASGRLAAYNEQFF
.	.	TRBV6-6	TRBJ1-1	TGTGCCAGCACCGACGGACAGATCGCTAGTACTGAAGCTTTCTTT	CASTDGQIASTEAFF
.	.	TRBV7-2	TRBJ1-3	TGTGCCAGCAGCTTACAGAGAAACACCATATATTTT	CASSLQRNTIYF
.	.	TRBV18	TRBJ1-5	TGTGCCAGCTCACCTTCGGGGGGGAATCAGCCCCAGCATTTT	CASSPSGGNQPQHF
.	.	TRBV19	TRBJ2-2	TGTGCCAGTAGTATAGGGTGGCTCAGATGGCCCGGGGAGCTGTTTTTT	CASSIGWLRWPGELFF
.	.	TRBV7-9	TRBJ1-2	TGTGCCAGCAGCTTAGGCAGGGGTGGCTACACCTTC	CASSLGRGGYTF
.	.	TRBV2	TRBJ2-1	TGTGCCAGTAGGCGGAATGACAATGAGCAGTTCTTC	CASRRNDNEQFF
.	.	TRBV14	TRBJ2-4	TGTGCCAGCAGCCCCCTTTGGACACGGCGCGTGGAAAACATTCAGTACTTC	CASSPLWTRRVENIQYF
.	TRBD1	TRBV7-2	TRBJ1-1	TGTGCCAGCAGCCCGTCGACAGGGAGGAACACTGAAGCTTTCTTT	CASSPSTGRNTEAFF
.	.	TRBV7-2	TRBJ1-2	TGTGCCAGCAGCCTGCCAGGGGAGTTTTTATCCTCCTATGGCTACACCTTC	CASSLPGEFLSSYGYTF
.	TRBD2	TRBV4-1	TRBJ2-5	TGCGCCAGCAGCCAAGGTTGGGGGGGAGAAGAGACCCAGTACTTC	CASSQGWGGEETQYF
.	TRBD2	TRBV9	TRBJ2-1	TGTGCCAGCACCCGTGGCGTGCGGGGGGGCTCCTACAATGAGCAGTTCTTC	CASTRGVRGGSYNEQFF
.	TRBD1	TRBV5-3	TRBJ1-3	TGTGCCAGAAGCTTTTTTCCCAGGGGGATCTCTGGAAACACCATATATTTT	CARSFFPRGISGNTIYF
few	.	TRBV7-9	TRBJ2-7	TGTGCCAGCAGAAGAGACGGGGAGTCCTACGAGCAGTACTTC	CASRRDGESYEQYF
.	.	TRBV6-4	TRBJ2-7	TGTGCCAGCAGTGTCGCTCCAGGGTACGAGCAGTACTTC	CASSVAPGYEQYF
.	.	TRBV5-4	TRBJ2-1	TGTGCCAGCAGCCCAGGCGCCCAGCAGAACAATGAGCAGTTCTTC	CASSPGAQQNNEQFF
.	TRBD1	TRBV5-4	TRBJ2-7	TGTGCCAGCAACCAGGACAGGTACTCCTACGAGCAGTACTTC	CASNQDRYSYEQYF
.	.	TRBV9	TRBJ2-1	TGTGCCAGCAGCGTTGGCCCCAATGAGCAGTTCTTC	CASSVGPNEQFF
.	.	TRBV2	TRBJ1-5	TGTGCCAGCAGTTTCCGACAGAATAGCAATCAGCCCCAGCATTTT	CASSFRQNSNQPQHF
.	.	TRBV27	TRBJ2-7	TGTGCCAGCAGTTTAGGACAGCAGGGCTCCTACGAGCAGTACTTC	CASSLGQQGSYEQYF
few	.	TRBV2	TRBJ2-3	TGTGCCAGCAGTACCCGGGGATACACTACAGATACGCAGTATTTT	CASSTRGYTTDTQYF
.	.	TRBV14	TRBJ2-2	TGTGCCAGCAGCCAAGATCTCCTAACCACCGGGGAGCTGTTTTTT	CASSQDLLTTGELFF
.	.	TRBV19	TRBJ1-2	TGTGCCAGTACAGGGTTCTATGGCTACACCTTC	CASTGFYGYTF
.	TRBD1	TRBV27	TRBJ2-5	TGTGCCAGCAGTTTGCCGGGACAGCAAGAGACCCAGTACTTC	CASSLPGQQETQYF
.	TRBD2	TRBV14	TRBJ2-1	TGTGCCAGCAGCCAAGGCGCGGGAGGGCCTTACAATGAGCAGTTCTTC	CASSQGAGGPYNEQFF